Sequencing of this T cell receptor (beta chain) was carried out in a study of T cells after yellow fever vaccination. Overall study results and limits: Clones that expanded after primary vaccination mostly reappeared after the booster (approximately 96% CD4, about 91% CD8).

Using its own MiXCR run on the 5' RACE reads, TCRdb lists one record per CDR3 protein. The table has approximately 120,000 distinct CDR3 sequences, 7.4% seen once. V gave up 0 bases and J gave up 6 bases; unmatched junction bases: 4. Germline values: CDR1 DFQATT, CDR2 SNEGSKA (reference sequence). This CDR3 has 15 amino acids. This clonotype has ten or more counts. Antigen specificity is unknown. This chain uses TRBV20-1 with TRBJ2-2; TRBD1 matches at 10 bases. The source material was CD4+ T cells sorted from PBMCs, sampled approximately 11 days after the first yellow fever vaccination. This clonotype was obtained from a man younger than 30 who received the YFV17D yellow fever vaccine. CDR3 nucleotides: TGCAGTGCTAGAGAGGGTGGGACAGGGGCCGGGGAGCTGTTTTTT. Translated, it gives CSAREGGTGAGELFF.